The 11 T cell receptor beta chains listed next were all sequenced from one sample in a study of memory CD4+ T cells and cytomegalovirus serostatus. Sequenced by immunoSEQ multiplex PCR; TCRdb stores in-frame clones only, minus some. The sample has around 61,000 clones; about 80% are singletons. The sort gate was single viable CD3+CD4+CD8-CD45RO+ cells for memory CD4+ T cells. Sequencing used memory CD4+ T cells from blood. These receptor sequences come from an adult in good health and CMV-seronegative.

V usage is TRBV11-3 and J usage is TRBJ2-3, with a possible D match to TRBD2 (6 bases). V was shortened by 7 bases and J by 3 bases, with 8 bases between the two germline ends. There are 12 residues in the CDR3. Germline V CDR1 and CDR2: SGHNT, YENEEA. The CDR3 DNA reads as TGTGCCAGCAAGGGGAGGACAGATACGCAGTATTTT. This sequence encodes CASKGRTDTQYF.

In its sample, this clone was seen a few times. CDR3 DNA sequence: TGTGCCAGCAGTTTCGACACCAACACTGAAGCTTTCTTT. This encodes CASSFDTNTEAFF. The chain recombines TRBV6-1 with TRBJ1-1; D unresolved. V was cut by 5 bases and J by 2 bases, with 9 bases left in between. The CDR3 consists of 13 residues. Germline CDR1 MNHNS, CDR2 SASEGT.

The chain employs TRBV5-6 and TRBJ2-4, with D maybe TRBD1 (6 bases). The V end lost 0 bases, the J end lost 8 bases, and 12 bases lay between the germline ends. Germline V CDR1 and CDR2: SGHDT, YYEEEE. This CDR3 comprises 14 residues. DNA of the CDR3: TGTGCCAGCAGCTTGGGACAGGTAGTGGACATTCAGTACTTC. The encoded protein is CASSLGQVVDIQYF.

The genes are TRBV15 and TRBJ1-2, with D uncertain. Germline CDR1 reads LNHNV; CDR2 reads YYDKDF (reference sequence). Trimming removed 1 base at V and 5 bases at J, with 14 bases between. The CDR3 length is 15 residues. The CDR3 DNA reads TGTGCCACCAGCAGAGTCAAAACCGGAGGGTATGGCTACACCTTC. This codes for CATSRVKTGGYGYTF.

V and J are TRBV29-1 and TRBJ2-5; D is ambiguous. The J call may not be correct, given that the DNA end is closer to TRBJ2-7. The CDR3 extends over 12 amino acids. The germline gives CDR1 SQVTM, CDR2 ANQGSEA. CDR3 in amino acids: CSVEGEFYEQYF. The CDR3 nucleotides are TGCAGCGTTGAAGGGGAATTCTACGAGCAGTACTTC.

This clone was seen a handful of times. The CDR3 sequence is CASGTGAGELFF. The CDR3 DNA reads as TGTGCCAGCGGAACCGGAGCCGGGGAGCTGTTTTTT. The V call is TRBV2, the J call TRBJ2-2; D is uncertain. Germline V gene data show CDR1 as SNHLY and CDR2 as FYNNEI. The CDR3 is 12 amino acids. Trimming cost V 8 bases and J 6 bases, with 10 bases left between them.

The rearrangement uses TRBV7-3 and TRBJ2-3; 13 bases agree with TRBD2. Per the germline V gene, CDR1 is SGHTA and CDR2 is FQGTGA. The length of the CDR3 is 16 residues. Losses at the gene ends were 5 bases for V and 4 bases for J; bases not matched to a gene: 6. Here the CDR3 DNA reads TGTGCCAGCAGCCTCAGACTAGCGGGGGGATCAGATACGCAGTATTTT. This gives the protein CASSLRLAGGSDTQYF.

V gene TRBV9 combines with J gene TRBJ1-2; the D gene is possibly TRBD1 (5 bases). CDR3 length: 14 amino acids. Germline V gene data show CDR1 as SGDLS and CDR2 as YYNGEE. V lost 5 bases, J lost 6 bases, and 17 bases lay in between. CDR3: CASSTLSPRDGYTF. In nucleotides, the CDR3 is TGTGCCAGCAGTACCCTAAGCCCCAGGGATGGCTACACCTTC.

The chain recombines TRBV5-1 with TRBJ1-1; TRBD1 might be the D (6 bases). Germline V gene sequence: CDR1 SGHRS, CDR2 YFSETQ. The CDR3 runs to 14 residues. Trimming shortened V by 5 bases and J by 0 bases, and 11 bases separated the two germline ends. The CDR3 region has the DNA TGCGCCAGCAGAGGACAGTTTCTGAACACTGAAGCTTTCTTT. This encodes CASRGQFLNTEAFF.

The chain combines TRBV4-3 with TRBJ2-1, with 10 bases lining up with TRBD2. V gave up 2 bases and J gave up 14 bases; unmatched junction bases: 6. Germline CDR1 reads LGHNA; CDR2 reads YSLEER. The CDR3 loop spans 13 amino acids. This CDR3 is CASSQLRGTSEFF. The CDR3 nucleotides read TGCGCCAGCAGCCAACTTCGGGGGACTAGCGAGTTCTTC.

This chain links TRBV7-3 with TRBJ2-2, with TRBD2 matching over 8 bases. Per germline, CDR1 SGHTA and CDR2 FQGTGA. J lost 0 bases, V lost 6 bases, and 9 bases had no gene match. The length of the CDR3 is 17 residues. Here the CDR3 reads CASSYAGGYANTGELFF. CDR3 nucleotide sequence: TGTGCCAGCAGTTACGCGGGGGGCTACGCGAACACCGGGGAGCTGTTTTTT.